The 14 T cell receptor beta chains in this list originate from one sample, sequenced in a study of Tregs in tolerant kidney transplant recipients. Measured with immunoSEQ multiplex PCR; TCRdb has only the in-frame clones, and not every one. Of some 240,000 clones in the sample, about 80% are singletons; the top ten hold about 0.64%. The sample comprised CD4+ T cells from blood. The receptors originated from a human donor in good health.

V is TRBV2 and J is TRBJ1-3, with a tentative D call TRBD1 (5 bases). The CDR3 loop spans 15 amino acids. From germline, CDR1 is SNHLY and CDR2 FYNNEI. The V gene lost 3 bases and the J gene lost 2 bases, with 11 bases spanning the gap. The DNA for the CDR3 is TGTGCCAGCAGTGATACGCGGGGGGCTGGAAACACCATATATTTT. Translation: CASSDTRGAGNTIYF. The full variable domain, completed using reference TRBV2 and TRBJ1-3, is EPEVTQTPSHQVTQMGQEVILRCVPISNHLYFYWYRQILGQKVEFLVSFYNNEISEKSEIFDDQFSVERPDGSNFTLKIRSTKLEDSAMYFCASSDTRGAGNTIYFGEGSWLTVV.

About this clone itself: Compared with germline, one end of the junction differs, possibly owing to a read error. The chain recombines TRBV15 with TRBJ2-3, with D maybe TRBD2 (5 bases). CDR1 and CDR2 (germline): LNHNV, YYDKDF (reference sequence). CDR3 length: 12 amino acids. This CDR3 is CATRRGLDTQYF. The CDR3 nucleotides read TGTGCCACCAGGAGAGGGCTAGATACGCAGTATTTT.

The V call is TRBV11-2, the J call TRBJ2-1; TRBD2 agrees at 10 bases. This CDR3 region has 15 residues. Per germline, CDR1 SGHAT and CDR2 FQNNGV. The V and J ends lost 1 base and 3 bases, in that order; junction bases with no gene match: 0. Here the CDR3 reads CASSLASGGYNEQFF. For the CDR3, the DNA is TGTGCCAGCAGCTTAGCTAGCGGGGGCTACAATGAGCAGTTCTTC.

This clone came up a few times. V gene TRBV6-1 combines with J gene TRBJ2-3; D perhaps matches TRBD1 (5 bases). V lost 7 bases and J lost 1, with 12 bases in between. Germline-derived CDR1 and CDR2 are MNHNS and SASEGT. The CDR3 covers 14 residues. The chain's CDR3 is CASTALQGTDTQYF. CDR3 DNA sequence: TGTGCCAGCACCGCGTTACAGGGCACAGATACGCAGTATTTT.

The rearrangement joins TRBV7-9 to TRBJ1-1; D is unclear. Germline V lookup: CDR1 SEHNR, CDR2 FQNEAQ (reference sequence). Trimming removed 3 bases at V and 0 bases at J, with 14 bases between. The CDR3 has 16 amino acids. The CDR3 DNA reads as TGTGCCAGCAGCTTCCTATCAATTTCTATGAACACTGAAGCTTTCTTT. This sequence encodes CASSFLSISMNTEAFF.

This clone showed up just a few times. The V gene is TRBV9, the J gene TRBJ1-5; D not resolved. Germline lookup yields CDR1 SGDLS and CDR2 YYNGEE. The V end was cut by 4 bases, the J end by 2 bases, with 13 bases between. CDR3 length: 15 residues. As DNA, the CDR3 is TGTGCCAGCAGCTTGGACTTTGGCGGCAATCAGCCCCAGCATTTT. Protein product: CASSLDFGGNQPQHF.

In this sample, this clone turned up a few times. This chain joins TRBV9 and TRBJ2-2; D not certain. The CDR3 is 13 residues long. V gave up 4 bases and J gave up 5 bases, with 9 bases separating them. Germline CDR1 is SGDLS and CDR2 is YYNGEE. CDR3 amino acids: CASSSRLTGELFF. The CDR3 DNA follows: TGTGCCAGCAGCTCGAGATTGACCGGGGAGCTGTTTTTT.

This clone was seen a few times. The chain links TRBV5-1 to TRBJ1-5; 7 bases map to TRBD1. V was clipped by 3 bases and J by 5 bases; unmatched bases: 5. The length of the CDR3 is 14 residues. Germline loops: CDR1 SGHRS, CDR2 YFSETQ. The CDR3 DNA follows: TGCGCCAGCAGCTCAGGGGGGGCGGATCAGCCCCAGCATTTT. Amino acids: CASSSGGADQPQHF.

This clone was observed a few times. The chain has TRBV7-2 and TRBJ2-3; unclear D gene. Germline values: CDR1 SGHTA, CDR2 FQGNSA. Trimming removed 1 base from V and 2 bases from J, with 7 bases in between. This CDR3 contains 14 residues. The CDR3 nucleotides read TGTGCCAGCAGCTTAGTTGTTGACACAGATACGCAGTATTTT. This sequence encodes CASSLVVDTDTQYF.

CDR3 nucleotides: TGTGCCAGCTCAAAAACAGGGGCCATACAGACTAACTATGGCTACACCTTC. This sequence encodes CASSKTGAIQTNYGYTF. V is TRBV18 and J is TRBJ1-2; TRBD1 matches at 7 bases. The CDR3 is made up of 17 amino acids. The V gene's germline CDR1 is KGHSH and CDR2 LQKENI. Germline trimming cut 5 bases from V and 0 bases from J; bases unmatched to any gene: 12.

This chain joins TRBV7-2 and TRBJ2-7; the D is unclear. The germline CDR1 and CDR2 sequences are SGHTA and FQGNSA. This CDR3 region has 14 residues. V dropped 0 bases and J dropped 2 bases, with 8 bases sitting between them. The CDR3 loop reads CASSLAPVPYEQYF. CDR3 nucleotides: TGTGCCAGCAGCTTAGCCCCAGTACCCTACGAGCAGTACTTC.

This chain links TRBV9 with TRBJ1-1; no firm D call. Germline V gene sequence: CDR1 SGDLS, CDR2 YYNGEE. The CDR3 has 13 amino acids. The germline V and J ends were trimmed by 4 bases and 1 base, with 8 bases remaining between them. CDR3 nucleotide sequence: TGTGCCAGCAGCACCTACAAGAACACTGAAGCTTTCTTT. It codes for CASSTYKNTEAFF.

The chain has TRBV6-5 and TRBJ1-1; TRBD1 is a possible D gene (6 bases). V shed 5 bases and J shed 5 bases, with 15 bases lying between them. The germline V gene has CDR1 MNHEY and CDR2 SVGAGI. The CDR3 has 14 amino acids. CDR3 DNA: TGTGCCAGCAGTCTCAGGGGAGAGAGGACTGAAGCTTTCTTT. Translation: CASSLRGERTEAFF.

CDR3 sequence (DNA): TGTGCCAGCGGCCGGGACAGCTTCGGCTCTGGAAACACCATATATTTT. It translates to CASGRDSFGSGNTIYF. V and J are TRBV19 and TRBJ1-3; 7 bases agree with TRBD1. Trimming took 9 bases from V and 0 from J; bases not matched to a gene: 11. Germline CDR1 and CDR2: LNHDA and SQIVND (reference sequence). The CDR3 loop spans 16 amino acids.